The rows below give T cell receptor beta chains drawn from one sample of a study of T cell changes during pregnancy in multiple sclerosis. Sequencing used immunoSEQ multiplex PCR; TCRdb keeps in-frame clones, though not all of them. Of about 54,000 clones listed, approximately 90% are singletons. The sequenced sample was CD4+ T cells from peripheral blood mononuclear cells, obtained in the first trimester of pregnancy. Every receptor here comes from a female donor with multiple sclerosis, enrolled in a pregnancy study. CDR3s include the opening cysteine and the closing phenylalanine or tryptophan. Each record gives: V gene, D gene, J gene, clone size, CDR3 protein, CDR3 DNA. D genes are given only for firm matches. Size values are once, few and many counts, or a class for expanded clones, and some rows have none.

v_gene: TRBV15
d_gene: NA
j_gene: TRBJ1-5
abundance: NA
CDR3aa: CATSIIGGGGNQPQHF
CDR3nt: TGTGCCACCAGCATCATTGGCGGGGGTGGCAATCAGCCCCAGCATTTT

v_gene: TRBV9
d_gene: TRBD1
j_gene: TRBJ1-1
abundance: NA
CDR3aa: CASSPSTGLNTEAFF
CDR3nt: TGTGCCAGCAGCCCTTCGACAGGGTTGAACACTGAAGCTTTCTTT

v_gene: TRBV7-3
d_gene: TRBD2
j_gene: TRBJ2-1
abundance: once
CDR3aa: CASSPQTLLAGGPNEQFF
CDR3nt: TGTGCCAGCAGCCCCCAGACCCTACTAGCGGGGGGGCCCAATGAGCAGTTCTTC

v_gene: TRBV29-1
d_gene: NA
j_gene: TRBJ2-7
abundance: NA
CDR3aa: CSVHSASPYEQYF
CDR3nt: TGCAGCGTCCACTCGGCTAGTCCTTACGAGCAGTACTTC

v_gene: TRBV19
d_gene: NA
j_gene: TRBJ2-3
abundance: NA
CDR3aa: CASSRATDTQYF
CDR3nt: TGTGCCAGTAGTCGCGCCACAGATACGCAGTATTTT

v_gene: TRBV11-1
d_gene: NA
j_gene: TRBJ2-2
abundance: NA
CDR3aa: CASSSGETGELFF
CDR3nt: TGTGCCAGCAGCTCAGGGGAGACCGGGGAGCTGTTTTTT

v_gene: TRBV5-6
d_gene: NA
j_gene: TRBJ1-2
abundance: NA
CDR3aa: CASSFYTNYGYTF
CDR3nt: TGTGCCAGCAGCTTTTATACTAACTATGGCTACACCTTC

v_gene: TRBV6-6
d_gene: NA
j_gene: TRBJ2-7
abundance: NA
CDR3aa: CASSYDFRGTYEQYF
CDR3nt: TGTGCCAGCAGTTACGATTTCCGGGGAACGTACGAGCAGTACTTC

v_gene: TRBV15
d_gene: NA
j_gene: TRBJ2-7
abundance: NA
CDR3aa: CATSREGEQYF
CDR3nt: TGTGCCACCAGCAGGGAGGGGGAGCAGTACTTC

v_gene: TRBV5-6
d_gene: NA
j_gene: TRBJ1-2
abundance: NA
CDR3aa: CASSLFPGPDYGYTF
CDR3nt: TGTGCCAGCAGCTTGTTTCCCGGTCCTGACTATGGCTACACCTTC

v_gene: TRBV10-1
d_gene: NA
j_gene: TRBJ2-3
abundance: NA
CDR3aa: CASSESGIVADTQYF
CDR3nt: TGCGCCAGCAGTGAGTCGGGCATTGTCGCAGATACGCAGTATTTT

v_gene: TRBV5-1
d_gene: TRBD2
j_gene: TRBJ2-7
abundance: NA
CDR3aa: CASSTSGLYEQYF
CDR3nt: TGCGCCAGCTCCACTAGCGGACTCTACGAGCAGTACTTC